This entry lists 14 T cell receptor beta chains sequenced from one sample in a study of spatial heterogeneity in lung cancer. No cognate antigen is known for these TCRs. The time point is: sample taken at primary tumor resection. Study results and caveats: Expanded alpha and beta TCR counts within tumors tracked tumor mutation counts.

TCRdb fed the 5' RACE reads into MiXCR, producing one record per CDR3 protein. The repertoire holds 9,500 to 13,000 distinct CDR3 sequences, with about 12% as singletons. The material was lung tumor tissue, obtained at surgery. These receptors were collected from a male donor with early-stage non-small cell lung cancer.

In its sample, this clonotype is medium-sized (0.01 to 0.1%). V usage is TRBV20-1 and J usage is TRBJ1-5; TRBD1 is a possible D gene (6 bases). Germline CDR1 and CDR2: DFQATT and SNEGSKA (reference sequence). The length of the CDR3 is 16 residues. The germline V and J ends were trimmed by 1 base and 2 bases, with 15 bases remaining between them. CDR3 amino acids: CSARAEGGAGNQPQHF. Here the CDR3 DNA reads TGCAGTGCTAGAGCCGAGGGGGGGGCCGGCAATCAGCCCCAGCATTTT.

This clonotype was recorded many times. V usage is TRBV7-9 and J usage is TRBJ2-7; weak D call: TRBD2 (5 bases). V lost 1 base to trimming and J lost 3 bases, with 13 bases between them. This CDR3 contains 15 residues. Germline values: CDR1 SEHNR, CDR2 FQNEAQ (reference sequence). The CDR3 loop is CASSLGPGKDYEQYF. CDR3 bases: TGTGCCAGCAGCTTAGGACCCGGGAAAGACTACGAGCAGTACTTC.

This clonotype was detected ten times or more. V gene TRBV5-1 combines with J gene TRBJ2-5, with a possible D match to TRBD1 (6 bases). Germline loops: CDR1 SGHRS, CDR2 YFSETQ. The CDR3 runs to 16 residues. With 1 base removed from V and 1 base from J, the gap between germline ends came to 14 bases. The CDR3 reads CASSLTQVGAQETQYF. In DNA form, the CDR3 reads TGCGCCAGCAGCTTGACCCAAGTGGGGGCCCAAGAGACCCAGTACTTC. Complete variable domain (other parts from reference TRBV5-1 and TRBJ2-5): KAGVTQTPRYLIKTRGQQVTLSCSPISGHRSVSWYQQTPGQGLQFLFEYFSETQRNKGNFPGRFSGRQFSNSRSEMNVSTLELGDSALYLCASSLTQVGAQETQYFGPGTRLLVL.

This clonotype was picked up many times. This rearrangement joins TRBV6-2 or TRBV6-3 to TRBJ2-1; 12 bases agree with TRBD2. Per the germline V gene, CDR1 is MNHEY and CDR2 is SVGEGT. CDR3 length: 16 amino acids. With 6 bases clipped from V and 10 bases from J, the junction kept 13 bases outside the gene matches. The CDR3 nucleotides are TGTGCCAGCAGGGACGTTGGGGGACTAGCGGGTGGCGAGCAGTTCTTC. Its translation: CASRDVGGLAGGEQFF.

This clonotype was seen at least ten times. The chain is built from TRBV20-1 and TRBJ2-1; TRBD2 agrees at 8 bases. The germline V gene has CDR1 DFQATT and CDR2 SNEGSKA (reference sequence). Losses at the gene ends were 4 bases for V and 0 bases for J; bases not matched to a gene: 11. This CDR3 has 17 amino acids. Written as DNA, the CDR3 is TGCAGTGCTACCGGGGCCTTTAGCGGGGCCTCCTACAATGAGCAGTTCTTC. Protein product: CSATGAFSGASYNEQFF.

This clonotype has ten or more counts. The rearrangement links TRBV29-1 to TRBJ2-5; the match to TRBD2 covers 9 bases. V shed 2 bases and J 1 base; nucleotides not matched to a gene: 5. The CDR3 covers 15 residues. Germline V gives CDR1 SQVTM, CDR2 ANQGSEA. The CDR3 bases are TGCAGCGTTGAATTGTCTAGCGGGACCCAAGAGACCCAGTACTTC. Translated, it gives CSVELSSGTQETQYF.

This clonotype is labeled medium-sized. The chain carries TRBV6-2 or TRBV6-3 and TRBJ2-7, with 7 bases aligning to TRBD2. CDR3 length: 14 amino acids. After removal of 6 bases from V and 2 bases from J, the junction contained 7 bases not matched to a gene. Per the germline V gene, CDR1 is MNHEY and CDR2 is SVGEGT. This CDR3 is CASRRLAGTYEQYF. The CDR3 DNA reads TGTGCCAGCAGAAGACTAGCCGGTACCTACGAGCAGTACTTC.

The sample holds many counts of this clonotype. This chain connects TRBV10-3 to TRBJ2-7; 10 bases agree with TRBD2. The trim removed 8 bases at V and 1 base at J, leaving 2 bases unmatched. The length of the CDR3 is 13 residues. Per the germline V gene, CDR1 is ENHRY and CDR2 is SYGVKD. The chain's CDR3 is CAIGTSDSYEQYF. The CDR3 nucleotides are TGTGCCATCGGGACTAGCGATTCCTACGAGCAGTACTTC.

This clonotype was counted at least ten times. The V gene is TRBV6-1, the J gene TRBJ2-1, with TRBD1 matching over 7 bases. The J segment lost 9 bases and the V segment lost 3 bases, leaving 11 bases of the junction unmatched. The V gene's germline CDR1 is MNHNS and CDR2 SASEGT. The CDR3 sequence is 15 residues long. CDR3 in amino acids: CASSEFATGVGEQFF. CDR3 in DNA: TGTGCCAGCAGTGAGTTTGCAACAGGGGTAGGTGAGCAGTTCTTC.

The table lists this clonotype with many counts. The chain joins TRBV15 to TRBJ2-2; tentatively, D is TRBD2 (5 bases). Deletions cut 1 base from V and 6 bases from J, with 15 bases between. The germline V gene has CDR1 LNHNV and CDR2 YYDKDF (reference sequence). The CDR3 has 16 amino acids. The CDR3 sequence is CATSRVKLGPSGELFF. The CDR3 DNA reads as TGTGCCACCAGCAGAGTAAAACTAGGTCCTTCCGGGGAGCTGTTTTTT.

This clonotype has more than one count but fewer than ten. J is TRBJ1-5 and V is TRBV9; no reliable D call. The CDR3 is made up of 17 amino acids. Germline CDR1 is SGDLS and CDR2 is YYNGEE. Deletions cut 0 bases from V and 0 bases from J, with 13 bases between. CDR3 DNA: TGTGCCAGCAGCGTAGTAAAGGAAACCGATAGCAATCAGCCCCAGCATTTT. The encoded protein is CASSVVKETDSNQPQHF. The whole variable domain, remainder taken from reference TRBV9 and TRBJ1-5, is DSGVTQTPKHLITATGQRVTLRCSPRSGDLSVYWYQQSLDQGLQFLIQYYNGEERAKGNILERFSAQQFPDLHSELNLSSLELGDSALYFCASSVVKETDSNQPQHFGDGTRLSIL.

The sample holds many counts of this clonotype. This rearrangement joins TRBV29-1 to TRBJ2-1; either TRBD1 or TRBD2 may fit D (5 bases each). The CDR3 covers 11 residues. Trimming removed 4 bases from V and 5 bases from J, with 6 bases in between. Germline loops: CDR1 SQVTM, CDR2 ANQGSEA. CDR3 amino acids: CSVGGDNEQFF. The CDR3 bases are TGCAGCGTTGGAGGGGACAATGAGCAGTTCTTC.

The rearrangement uses TRBV6-5 and TRBJ1-1; 8 nucleotides match TRBD1. The germline V gene has CDR1 MNHEY and CDR2 SVGAGI. The length of the CDR3 is 14 residues. J gave up 5 bases and V 0 bases, and 2 bases lay outside the gene matches. The CDR3 spells CASSYSTGETEAFF. CDR3 sequence (DNA): TGTGCCAGCAGTTACTCGACAGGGGAAACTGAAGCTTTCTTT.

This clonotype has ten or more counts. The chain joins TRBV14 to TRBJ2-3; maybe TRBD1 (5 bases). V lost 1 base to trimming and J lost 0 bases, with 8 bases between them. Germline CDR1 SGHDN, CDR2 FVKESK. The CDR3 loop spans 15 amino acids. CDR3 sequence: CASSQGRGSTDTQYF. The CDR3 coding sequence is TGTGCCAGCAGCCAAGGAAGGGGCAGCACAGATACGCAGTATTTT.